This T cell receptor (beta chain) was captured in a study of blood T cell repertoires in COVID-19. On the study more broadly: The United States, Italy and Spain were the sources of the acute and convalescent COVID-19 samples. The analysed material was cDNA or gDNA that came from T cells, B-cell-depleted T cells, or PBMCs.

Germline loops: CDR1 SGHVS, CDR2 FQNEAQ. The CDR3 has 14 amino acids. The V segment lost 0 bases and the J segment 6 bases; nucleotides outside the gene matches: 1. Original processing notes: Scientists estimated how many nucleated cells there were by amplifying reference gene primers. Profiling relied on immunoSEQ multiplex PCR, and the TCRdb table lists in-frame clones only, not all of them. The V and J calls and clone size are taken from that table; D and trimming were inferred from the DNA. This sample has some 160,000 clones; around 77% occur once, and the top ten carry over 7%. Material for sequencing was peripheral blood. The chain employs TRBV7-8 and TRBJ1-4, with 7 bases matching TRBD1. The source of this sequence is a man in his fifties with active or convalescent COVID-19. The CDR3 loop is CASSLAGTDEKLFF. For the CDR3, the DNA is TGTGCCAGCAGCTTAGCGGGGACAGATGAAAAACTGTTTTTT.